This is a list of T cell receptor beta chains from one sample in a study of cytomegalovirus exposure and HLA in healthy donors. The repertoire was sequenced with immunoSEQ multiplex PCR; TCRdb's copy has only in-frame clones and lacks some. The ten top clones account for approximately 6.2%, within a sample of about 41,000 clones. Material: PBMCs. These receptors all come from a man aged 30-40 years in good health and CMV-seronegative. CDR3s include the opening cysteine and the closing phenylalanine or tryptophan. The D gene is left open where the match is weak.

>TRBV7-3|TRBJ1-5|-
CASSLTRDQPQHF
TGTGCCAGCAGCTTAACGCGGGATCAGCCCCAGCATTTT
>TRBV4-1|TRBJ2-7|-
CASSHSGSSYEQYF
TGCGCCAGCAGCCATTCTGGGAGCTCCTACGAGCAGTACTTC
>TRBV9|TRBJ1-2|-
CASSVGEPSGYGYTF
TGTGCCAGCAGCGTAGGGGAGCCTTCCGGGTATGGCTACACCTTC
>TRBV4-1|TRBJ1-2|-
CASSQAVNYGYTF
TGCGCCAGCAGCCAAGCGGTTAACTATGGCTACACCTTC
>TRBV29-1|TRBJ2-1|-
CSVEWGQTAHNEQFF
TGCAGCGTTGAATGGGGCCAAACGGCACACAATGAGCAGTTCTTC
>TRBV18|TRBJ1-1|TRBD1
CASSNPDRVAFF
TGTGCCAGCTCAAATCCGGACAGGGTCGCTTTCTTT
>TRBV5-4|TRBJ2-7|TRBD1
CASSPPRQGRSYEQYF
TGTGCCAGCAGCCCCCCTCGACAGGGGAGATCCTACGAGCAGTACTTC
>TRBV6-5|TRBJ1-2|-
CASSRTGPGAYGYTF
TGTGCCAGCAGCCGTACGGGTCCAGGGGCCTATGGCTACACCTTC
>TRBV4-2|TRBJ2-5|TRBD1
CASSLQPGQPETQYF
TGTGCCAGCAGCCTACAACCGGGACAGCCAGAGACCCAGTACTTC
>TRBV19|TRBJ2-3|-
CASSGSRGTGLADTQYF
TGTGCCAGTAGTGGGTCCCGGGGGACCGGTCTTGCAGATACGCAGTATTTT
>TRBV19|TRBJ1-5|-
CASSIPGRQPQHF
TGTGCCAGTAGTATTCCAGGGCGCCAGCCCCAGCATTTT
>TRBV7-2|TRBJ2-1|TRBD2
CASSLEGGLAQNEQFF
TGTGCCAGCAGCTTAGAGGGTGGACTAGCGCAGAATGAGCAGTTCTTC
>TRBV25-1|TRBJ2-5|-
CASSESVAETQYF
TGTGCCAGCAGTGAATCAGTAGCCGAGACCCAGTACTTC
>TRBV2|TRBJ2-7|-
CASSEGQGENEQYF
TGTGCCAGCAGTGAAGGGCAGGGTGAGAACGAGCAGTACTTC
>TRBV29-1|TRBJ1-2|TRBD1
CSAETGQGTSDYGYTF
TGCAGCGCCGAGACGGGACAGGGAACGTCAGACTATGGCTACACCTTC
>TRBV7-8|TRBJ1-5|-
CASSLWPGDSNQPQHF
TGTGCCAGCAGCTTATGGCCTGGTGATAGCAATCAGCCCCAGCATTTT
>TRBV2|TRBJ1-4|TRBD1
CASNGQGARGEKLFF
TGTGCCAGCAACGGACAGGGGGCGCGGGGAGAAAAACTGTTTTTT
>TRBV18|TRBJ2-2|TRBD1
CASSPRSPGQGTGELFF
TGTGCCAGCTCACCACGCTCCCCCGGACAGGGCACCGGGGAGCTGTTTTTT
>TRBV7-2|TRBJ2-2|TRBD2
CASRTSGGATGELFF
TGTGCCAGCAGGACTAGCGGGGGGGCCACCGGGGAGCTGTTTTTT
>TRBV19|TRBJ2-7|-
CASSQDGGWAYEQYF
TGTGCCAGTAGTCAAGACGGGGGTTGGGCCTACGAGCAGTACTTC
>TRBV7-2|TRBJ1-2|-
CASSLARTATNYGYTF
TGTGCCAGCAGCTTAGCTAGGACAGCCACTAACTATGGCTACACCTTC
>TRBV18|TRBJ2-3|TRBD2
CASSRVGAGDTDTQYF
TGTGCCAGCTCAAGGGTTGGAGCGGGAGACACAGATACGCAGTATTTT
>TRBV4-3|TRBJ1-2|TRBD1
CASSQDRGTGVRYGYTF
TGCGCCAGCAGCCAAGATCGGGGGACAGGGGTCCGCTATGGCTACACCTTC
>TRBV9|TRBJ1-5|TRBD1
CASSVGTVNQPQHF
TGTGCCAGCAGCGTGGGGACAGTGAATCAGCCCCAGCATTTT
>TRBV7-8|TRBJ2-3|TRBD2
CASSGPSGGAGYF
TGTGCCAGCAGCGGACCTAGCGGGGGGGCCGGGTATTTT
>TRBV19|TRBJ1-1|-
CASCPGLKTEAFF
TGTGCCAGTTGTCCAGGCCTGAAGACTGAAGCTTTCTTT
>TRBV7-3|TRBJ2-5|TRBD1
CASSPTGVKETQYF
TGTGCCAGCAGCCCAACAGGGGTTAAAGAGACCCAGTACTTC
>TRBV5-1|TRBJ2-4|TRBD2
CASSLGWTSAFGAAKNIQYF
TGCGCCAGCAGCTTGGGCTGGACTAGCGCCTTCGGGGCGGCCAAAAACATTCAGTACTTC
>TRBV30|TRBJ1-5|-
CAWSVPRGYGNQPQHF
TGTGCCTGGAGTGTACCAAGGGGTTACGGCAATCAGCCCCAGCATTTT
>TRBV5-4|TRBJ2-3|-
CASSLGGISTDTQYF
TGTGCCAGCAGCTTGGGAGGGATTAGCACAGATACGCAGTATTTT
>TRBV14|TRBJ1-1|-
CASSQDIEQMMNTEAFF
TGTGCCAGCAGCCAAGATATCGAACAGATGATGAACACTGAAGCTTTCTTT
>TRBV29-1|TRBJ1-5|-
CSGLYQGKSNQPQHF
TGCAGCGGCCTATATCAGGGGAAGAGCAATCAGCCCCAGCATTTT
>TRBV5-1|TRBJ2-7|TRBD1
CASSLSPGQAYEQYF
TGCGCCAGCAGCTTGAGTCCAGGACAGGCCTACGAGCAGTACTTC
>TRBV7-9|TRBJ2-2|-
CASSSQDFTEELFF
TGTGCCAGCAGCTCCCAGGACTTCACCGAGGAGCTGTTTTTT
>TRBV6-1|TRBJ2-5|TRBD1
CASSGIQGWETQYF
TGTGCCAGCAGTGGAATACAGGGGTGGGAGACCCAGTACTTC
>TRBV10-3|TRBJ2-7|TRBD2
CAISELAGGEQYF
TGTGCCATCAGTGAGTTAGCGGGAGGGGAGCAGTACTTC
>TRBV11-2|TRBJ2-7|TRBD1
CASSPMGQFYEQYF
TGTGCCAGCAGCCCGATGGGACAGTTCTACGAGCAGTACTTC
>TRBV7-9|TRBJ1-2|-
CASGSIGDGYTF
TGTGCCAGCGGGAGTATCGGAGATGGCTACACCTTC
>TRBV5-1|TRBJ2-7|-
CASSLGSPAYEQYF
TGCGCCAGCAGCTTGGGAAGCCCTGCCTACGAGCAGTACTTC
>TRBV5-4|TRBJ1-5|TRBD1
CASSLSGQWPNQPQHF
TGTGCCAGCAGCTTATCGGGACAGTGGCCGAATCAGCCCCAGCATTTT
>TRBV4-2|TRBJ1-1|-
CARSGATEAFF
TGTGCCAGATCAGGGGCGACTGAAGCTTTCTTT
>TRBV27|TRBJ2-7|-
CATLGGPPYEQYF
TGTGCCACCCTTGGCGGGCCCCCCTACGAGCAGTACTTC
>TRBV4-2|TRBJ1-2|-
CASSHSAGADGYTF
TGTGCCAGCAGCCACTCAGCAGGGGCCGATGGCTACACCTTC
>TRBV29-1|TRBJ2-1|TRBD2
CSVEAGLAGNEQFF
TGCAGCGTTGAAGCGGGACTAGCAGGCAATGAGCAGTTCTTC
>TRBV4-1|TRBJ2-4|TRBD1
CASSQDRQGEVYF
TGCGCCAGCAGCCAAGACCGACAGGGGGAAGTCTACTTC
>TRBV6-6|TRBJ1-5|TRBD1
CASTEDRITQPQHF
TGTGCCAGCACCGAGGACAGGATAACTCAGCCCCAGCATTTT
>TRBV27|TRBJ2-1|-
CASSLSGAEQFF
TGTGCCAGCAGTTTATCAGGGGCTGAGCAGTTCTTC
>TRBV7-9|TRBJ2-7|TRBD1
CASSWTGPYEQYF
TGTGCCAGCAGCTGGACAGGTCCCTACGAGCAGTACTTC
>TRBV18|TRBJ1-1|-
CASSPRGPAVEAFF
TGTGCCAGCTCACCACGGGGGCCCGCGGTTGAAGCTTTCTTT
>TRBV5-1|TRBJ1-2|-
CASSGGGRAEGYTF
TGCGCCAGCAGCGGAGGCGGGAGGGCTGAGGGCTACACCTTC